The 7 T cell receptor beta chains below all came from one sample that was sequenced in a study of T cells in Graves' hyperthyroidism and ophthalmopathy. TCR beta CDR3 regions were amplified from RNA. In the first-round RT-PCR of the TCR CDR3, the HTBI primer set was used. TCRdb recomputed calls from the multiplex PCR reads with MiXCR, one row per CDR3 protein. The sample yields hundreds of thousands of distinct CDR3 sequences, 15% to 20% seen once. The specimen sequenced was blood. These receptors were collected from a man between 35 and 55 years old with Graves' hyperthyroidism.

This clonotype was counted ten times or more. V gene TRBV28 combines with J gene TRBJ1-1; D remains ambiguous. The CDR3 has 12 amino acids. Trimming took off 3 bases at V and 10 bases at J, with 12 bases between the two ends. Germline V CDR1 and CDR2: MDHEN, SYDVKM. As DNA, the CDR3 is TGTGCCAGCAGTTTCGAGTCACGGGGAGCTTTCTTT. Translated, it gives CASSFESRGAFF.

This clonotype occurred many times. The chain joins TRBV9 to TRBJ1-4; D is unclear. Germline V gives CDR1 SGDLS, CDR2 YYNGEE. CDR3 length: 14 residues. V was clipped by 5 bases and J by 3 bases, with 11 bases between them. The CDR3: CASSHSDSNEKLFF. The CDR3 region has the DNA TGTGCCAGCAGTCACAGTGACTCTAATGAAAAACTGTTTTTT.

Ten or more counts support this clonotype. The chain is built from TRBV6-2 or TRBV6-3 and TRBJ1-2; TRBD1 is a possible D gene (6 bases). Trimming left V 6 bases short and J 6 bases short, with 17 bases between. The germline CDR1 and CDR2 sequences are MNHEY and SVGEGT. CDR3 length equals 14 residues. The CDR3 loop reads CASRVRTVTNGYTF. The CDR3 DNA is TGTGCCAGCAGAGTAAGGACAGTTACTAATGGCTACACCTTC.

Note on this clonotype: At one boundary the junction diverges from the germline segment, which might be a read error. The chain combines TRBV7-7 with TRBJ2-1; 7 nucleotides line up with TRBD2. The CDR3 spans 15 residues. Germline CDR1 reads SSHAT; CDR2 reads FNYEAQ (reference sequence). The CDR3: CASSSAGLPNNEQFF. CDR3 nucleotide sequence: TGTGCTAGCAGCTCTGCGGGACTACCAAACAATGAGCAGTTCTTC.

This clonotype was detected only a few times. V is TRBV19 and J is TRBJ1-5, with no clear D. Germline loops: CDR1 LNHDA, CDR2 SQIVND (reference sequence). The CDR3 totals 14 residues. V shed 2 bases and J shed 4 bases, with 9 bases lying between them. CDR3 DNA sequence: TGTGCCAGTAGTATATTGGCAGCTAATCAGCCCCAGCATTTT. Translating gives CASSILAANQPQHF. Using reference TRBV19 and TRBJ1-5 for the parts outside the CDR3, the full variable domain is DGGITQSPKYLFRKEGQNVTLSCEQNLNHDAMYWYRQDPGQGLRLIYYSQIVNDFQKGDIAEGYSVSREKKESFPLTVTSAQKNPTAFYLCASSILAANQPQHFGDGTRLSIL.

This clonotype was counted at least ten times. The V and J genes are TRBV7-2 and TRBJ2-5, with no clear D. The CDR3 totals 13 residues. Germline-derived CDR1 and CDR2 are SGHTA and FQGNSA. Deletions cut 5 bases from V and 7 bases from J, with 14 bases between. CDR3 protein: CASSLHNLGTQYF. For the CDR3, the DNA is TGTGCCAGCAGCCTCCACAATCTTGGGACCCAGTACTTC.

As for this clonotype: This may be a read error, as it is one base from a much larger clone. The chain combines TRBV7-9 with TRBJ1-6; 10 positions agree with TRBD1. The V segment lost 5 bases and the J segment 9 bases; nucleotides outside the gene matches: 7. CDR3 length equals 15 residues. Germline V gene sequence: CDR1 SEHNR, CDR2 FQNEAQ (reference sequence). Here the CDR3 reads CASSPRQGAGSPLHF. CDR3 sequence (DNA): TGTGCCAGCAGCCCGCGACAGGGGGCGGGTTCACCCCTCCACTTT.